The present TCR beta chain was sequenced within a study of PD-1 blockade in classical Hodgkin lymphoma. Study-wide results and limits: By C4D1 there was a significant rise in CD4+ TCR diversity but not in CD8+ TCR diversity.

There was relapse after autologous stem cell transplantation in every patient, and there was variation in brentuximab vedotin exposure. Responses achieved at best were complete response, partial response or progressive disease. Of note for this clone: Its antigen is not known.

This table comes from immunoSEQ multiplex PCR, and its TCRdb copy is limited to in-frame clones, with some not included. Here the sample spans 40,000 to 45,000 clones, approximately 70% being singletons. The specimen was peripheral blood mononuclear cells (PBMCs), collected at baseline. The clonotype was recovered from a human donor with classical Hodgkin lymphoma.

The CDR3 DNA reads TGTGCCAGCAGCGTAGATGAGGAGCAGTTCTTC. It codes for CASSVDEEQFF. The chain is built from TRBV9 and TRBJ2-1; D is ambiguous. Germline V CDR1 and CDR2: SGDLS, YYNGEE. The V gene lost 0 bases and the J gene lost 10 bases, with 5 bases spanning the gap. The CDR3 is made up of 11 amino acids.